Detailed here is one TCR beta chain. Its antigen is not yet known. No much larger clonotype is one base removed from it; base qualities were not supplied. Including cysteine and phenylalanine, the CDR3 has 16 amino acids. Only the CDR3 part of the read is kept: 48 bases, read in frame from the first base. CDR1 and CDR2 are read off the germline V gene as SGHRS and YFSETQ. The junction shows trimming of 4 bases on V and 3 bases on J, and the gene matches do not reach 7 bases of it. This sample is drawn from a study of cytomegalovirus exposure and HLA in healthy donors (dated by TCRdb to 2016 to 2017). As for the study more broadly: In an earlier analysis of around 540 of the donors, 250 to 350 Gb of sequence data and roughly 100 million unique TCR beta sequences from some 170 million T cells were reported. An early release covering over 500 HLA-typed donors comprised about 320 gigabases of sequencing data and around 86 million unique TCR sequences. Of the approximately 400 genotyped donors, over 65% fell in the genetic ancestry cluster associated with self-reported Caucasian donors. The study was designed to test whether signatures of past pathogen exposure could be identified by cataloging public T cell receptors. The T cell repertoires of 550 to 850 subjects were profiled by immunosequencing and related to cytomegalovirus serostatus. Besides the first cohort of 550 to 750 subjects, a separate validation cohort made up of 120 different subjects was used. The study combined high-throughput TCR immunosequencing, statistical association of individual TCRs with disease status, and machine learning to predict cytomegalovirus infection status. A later analysis re-examined previously published TCR beta repertoires from around 670 donors and added high-resolution HLA genotyping to investigate patterns of TCR occurrence. Rather than drawing on any new phenotypic data, the later analysis identified candidate immune exposures from TCR beta sequences and the way those sequences occurred across donors. In an earlier analysis of a few hundred of the donors, high-throughput TCR beta sequencing was used to judge whether each TCR beta V gene segment behaved as functional or pseudogenic. Donor age, sex, ethnicity and CMV serostatus were compiled together with the repertoire data. Genome-wide SNP genotypes for about 60% of the 666 donors were used in a later genetic analysis, which treated that subset as a discovery cohort. All discovery cohort repertoires had been generated on a single sequencing platform. HLA typing included class I and class II loci at four-digit resolution. The number of typed donors differed by locus: roughly 620-630 for A, B, C, DRB1 and DQB1; some 500 for DQA1; some 610 for DPA1; and about 450 for DPB1. Four to six DR-DQ haplotypes were handled as single units for association and clustering because linkage in the cohort was strong. Across 300 to 500 genotyped donors of the cohort, an average of roughly 230,000 unique TCR beta nucleotide sequences per donor were sequenced, and about a sixth of those sequences were non-productive.

Receptor libraries were prepared by the immunoSEQ multiplex PCR assay. For the multiplex PCR, a mixture combining 60 forward primers for TCR Vbeta segments and 13 reverse primers for TCR Jbeta segments was used. The CDR3 region of rearranged TCR beta genes was amplified from genomic DNA by a multiplex PCR assay. The amplified TCR beta libraries were sequenced on the Illumina HiSeq System as 87-base-pair reads. Concerning the study's data processing: A later analysis counted tens of millions of unique TCR beta chains across the 550 to 700 repertoires, and some 12 million of these chains were shared by at least two donors. Raw reads were error-corrected and collapsed into unique sequences by a nearest-neighbor algorithm in which closely related sequences were merged to remove PCR and sequencing errors. CDR3 sequences were aligned to IMGT reference sequences to assign V, D and J gene segments. For a sequence to be retained, a match of at least six nucleotides to both a V gene segment and a J gene segment was required. A rearrangement counted as productive if the CDR3 had no stop codons and remained in frame with V and J, and every other rearrangement counted as non-productive. Following IMGT convention, CDR3 was defined as the stretch from the second conserved V-encoded cysteine up to the conserved J-encoded phenylalanine. In an earlier analysis of more than 550 of the donors, sequences lacking an unambiguous match to a single V gene segment were excluded. An earlier analysis of roughly 590 of the donors called V segments functional above 56.7% productive rearrangements and segregating when the between-donor standard deviation exceeded 5%. A statistical classification framework was developed to diagnose cytomegalovirus status using the catalog of TCR beta chain sequences. A later analysis assigned V and J genes by comparing TCR nucleotide sequences with IMGT/GENE-DB human TR gene sequences. A later analysis assigned CDR3 sequences and most-parsimonious VDJ recombination scenarios with the TCRdist pipeline. A later analysis defined each TCR beta chain by its CDR3 amino acid sequence plus V-gene family, and excluded reads lacking a unique V-gene family. As a way to deal with suspected cross-contamination and a sequencing artifact, a later analysis dropped 450 to 600 nucleotide sequences that were highly shared and had low generation probability. In a later analysis, a clonal expansion index was calculated for each public chain from normalized within-repertoire ranks of inferred template counts. In a later analysis, generation probabilities were computed with a VDJ recombination model fitted to out-of-frame rearrangements, and the resulting probabilities were checked against IGoR. In a later analysis, TCR-TCR, TCR-HLA and TCR-CMV co-occurrence was scored with hypergeometric tests, and a repertoire-size bias correction was applied to TCR pairs. A later analysis estimated false discovery rates by permuting HLA or CMV assignments 20 times. In a later analysis, co-occurring TCRs were grouped with DBSCAN, and TCRdist sequence similarity was added when clustering was performed within HLA-allele-positive subsets. Co-occurrence clustering excluded repertoires with fewer than 30,000 or more than 120,000 public chains, plus five with anomalous nucleotide sharing. The table comes from immuneACCESS by way of TCRdb, which keeps in-frame sequences with V and J called. Part of the clones is missing from these tables; in studies checked, under half for an unresolved V gene and the rest for unknown reasons. The V and J calls and clone size were taken over from that table, and D and trimming were inferred from the DNA. The sample contains around 250,000 clones, about 81% of them found a single time. Together, the top ten hold roughly 7.4% of the sample.

Here is what the overall study found, with its caveats: According to a later analysis, TCR association rates differed among HLA loci, with DRB1 alleles showing the most associated TCRs and HLA-C alleles showing the fewest. In an earlier analysis of approximately 590 of the donors, most TCR beta V segments appeared in productive rearrangements about 87% or about 30% of the time, broadly matching IMGT annotations. HLA typing was unavailable for some donors at each locus, so association tests used only the typed subset. Linkage disequilibrium might explain the correlated functional status among segregating V segments, but an unknown experimental factor could not be excluded. While some public TCRs were present in many individuals, most TCR sequences turned up only very rarely across donors. In a later analysis, HLA-associated TCR beta chains were found to be more clonally expanded and to have lower generation probabilities than equally common non-associated chains. V-gene and J-gene trimming of TCR beta chains was associated with a missense DCLRE1C variant in a later genetic analysis, and the association was replicated in an independent cohort. A few of the identified cytomegalovirus-associated TCR beta chains were confirmed in vitro to be specific for cytomegalovirus antigens. Immune exposure information for the cohort was limited to CMV serostatus. The earlier analysis of approximately 560 of the donors excluded seventeen rarely observed V segments, including chromosome 9 orphons, because counts were too low. Specific HLA alleles were associated with some 15,000 TCR beta sequences at a false discovery rate of 0.05 in a later analysis. Assigning TCR associations to individual alleles was difficult when HLA alleles, especially DR and DQ, strongly co-occurred. Sequencing depth was assumed to be roughly uniform across donors in the presence/absence analyses, though that assumption may not hold. A cluster of highly shared sequence variants was judged likely to represent a technical artifact of the sequencing pipeline. Compared with the 666-donor mean, donors in an Asian-associated ancestry cluster had fewer N-insertions in productive TCRs, according to a later genetic analysis. In a later analysis, several top co-occurrence clusters were reported to appear linked to parvovirus B19, influenza, CMV and Epstein-Barr virus. A further reported finding was that TCR beta sequences accurately predicted the HLA-A and HLA-B alleles for most subjects in the first cohort. In the study, 150 to 200 TCR beta chains were listed as associated with cytomegalovirus. The classifier was reported to diagnose cytomegalovirus status with high specificity and sensitivity in both the original cohort and the validation cohort. The cohort was sequenced for TCR beta chains only, and without alpha or paired-chain data the features that could be detected were limited. According to the authors, the approach could potentially be generalized to other disease states and immunological phenotypes. The 87-base-pair reads could not distinguish some IMGT-functional V segments, including TRBV6-2 and TRBV6-3, so those segments were excluded. In a later analysis, most CMV-associated TCR beta chains were found to appear HLA-restricted, with HLA associations seemingly driven largely by CMV exposure.

The cohort consisted of some 730 healthy bone marrow donors. All cohort members were sampled while nominally healthy, although unrecorded immune exposures were likely present. The donor was CMV seropositive and belonged to the group of over 250 seropositive cohort members. A peripheral blood sample was provided by each donor, and peripheral blood mononuclear cells were used for TCR beta sequencing. Genomic DNA was extracted from the blood cell samples with the Qiagen DNeasy Blood Extraction Kit. Input material: PBMCs. The TCR originated in a woman in her sixties in good health and CMV-seropositive. The rearrangement combines TRBV5-1 with TRBJ2-1, and TRBD2 matches 10 of the central bases. The nucleotides are TGCGCCAGCAGCATGACCCGGACTAGCGGCTACAATGAGCAGTTCTTC. It translates to CASSMTRTSGYNEQFF. Extended through the reference TRBV5-1 and TRBJ2-1 proteins, this CDR3 yields the full variable domain: KAGVTQTPRYLIKTRGQQVTLSCSPISGHRSVSWYQQTPGQGLQFLFEYFSETQRNKGNFPGRFSGRQFSNSRSEMNVSTLELGDSALYLCASSMTRTSGYNEQFFGPGTRLTVL.